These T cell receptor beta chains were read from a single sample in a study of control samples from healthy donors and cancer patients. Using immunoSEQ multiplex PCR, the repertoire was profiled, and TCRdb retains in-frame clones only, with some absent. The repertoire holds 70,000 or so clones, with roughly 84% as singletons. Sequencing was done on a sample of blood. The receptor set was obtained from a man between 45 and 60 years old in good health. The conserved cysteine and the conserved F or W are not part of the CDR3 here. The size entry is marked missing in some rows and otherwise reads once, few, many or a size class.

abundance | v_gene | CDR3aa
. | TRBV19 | ASAYSGGHATVTQY
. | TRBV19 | ASEDQVDIQY
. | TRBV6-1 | ASSEVGGVANEKLF
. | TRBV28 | ASRGTGDDQPQH
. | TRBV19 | ASSTLPDGNTIY
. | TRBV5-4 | ASSFLEETQY
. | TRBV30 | AWSSPDRGRLYYGYT
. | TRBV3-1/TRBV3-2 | ASSQEGSGGLPTKTDTQY
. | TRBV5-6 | ASSGPPEGKLF
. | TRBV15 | ATSRMDRVQF
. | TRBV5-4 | ASSLEGHEQF
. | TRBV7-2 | ASSLEQNSPLH
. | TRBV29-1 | SVVGGGGNYGYT
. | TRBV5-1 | ASSQTTGDTEAF
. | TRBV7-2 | ASSSFHNQPQH
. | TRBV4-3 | ASSQEGSGDTDTQY
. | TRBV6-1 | ASSEIGQANYGYT
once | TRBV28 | ASSLRDQPQH
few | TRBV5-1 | ASSLVEAYGYT
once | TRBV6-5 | ASRLEILSTYEQY
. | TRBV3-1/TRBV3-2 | ASSPQGYTQY
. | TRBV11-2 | ASSLAYRGNYGYT
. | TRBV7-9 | ASSLSFAVATHPLGYT
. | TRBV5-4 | ASSQTSGWSEQY
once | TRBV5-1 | ASSLDFTDTQY
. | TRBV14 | ASSQTGGSTDTQY
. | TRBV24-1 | ATSDSGTRGETQY
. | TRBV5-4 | ASSPNQRTSGSHEQY
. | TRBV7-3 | ASSLRTGDPYGYT
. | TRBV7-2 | ASSLEGEKQPQH
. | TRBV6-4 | ASSVAADSTDTQY
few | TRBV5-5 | ASSLAGATHNEQF
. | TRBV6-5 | ASSPLRFREQF
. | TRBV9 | ASSPGPLETQY
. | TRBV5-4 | ASSLPSYEQY
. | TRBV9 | ASSVGGDTQY
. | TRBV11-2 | ASSLVGDRGFYEQY
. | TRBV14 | ASSQDMIHTEAF
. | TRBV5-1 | ASSSTSGGVDTQY
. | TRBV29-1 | SVDASGLYNEQF
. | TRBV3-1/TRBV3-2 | ASSQDLQEKLF
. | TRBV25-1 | ASSDGGVGHEKLF
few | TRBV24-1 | ATSDIIGTEAF
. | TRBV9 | ASSVVGDGETQY
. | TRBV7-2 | ASSPDRVKNIQY
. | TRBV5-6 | ASSFCWKGHSNQPQH
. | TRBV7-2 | ASSISRPSHRDTQY
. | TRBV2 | ASSVGGVGTEAF
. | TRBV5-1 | ASSQRTGTGELF
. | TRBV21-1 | ASSSGGQPQH
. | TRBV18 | ASSLVNTEAF
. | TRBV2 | ASSVGDRPGSAEAF
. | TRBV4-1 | ASSQATGARGYT
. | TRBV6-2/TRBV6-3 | ASSYYPGLANNEQF
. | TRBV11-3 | ASSSYLGTSGGARNEQF
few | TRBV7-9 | ASSHQGPAGGYT
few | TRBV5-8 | ASSFRGQRNTIY
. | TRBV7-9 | ASSPLWSYSGNTIY